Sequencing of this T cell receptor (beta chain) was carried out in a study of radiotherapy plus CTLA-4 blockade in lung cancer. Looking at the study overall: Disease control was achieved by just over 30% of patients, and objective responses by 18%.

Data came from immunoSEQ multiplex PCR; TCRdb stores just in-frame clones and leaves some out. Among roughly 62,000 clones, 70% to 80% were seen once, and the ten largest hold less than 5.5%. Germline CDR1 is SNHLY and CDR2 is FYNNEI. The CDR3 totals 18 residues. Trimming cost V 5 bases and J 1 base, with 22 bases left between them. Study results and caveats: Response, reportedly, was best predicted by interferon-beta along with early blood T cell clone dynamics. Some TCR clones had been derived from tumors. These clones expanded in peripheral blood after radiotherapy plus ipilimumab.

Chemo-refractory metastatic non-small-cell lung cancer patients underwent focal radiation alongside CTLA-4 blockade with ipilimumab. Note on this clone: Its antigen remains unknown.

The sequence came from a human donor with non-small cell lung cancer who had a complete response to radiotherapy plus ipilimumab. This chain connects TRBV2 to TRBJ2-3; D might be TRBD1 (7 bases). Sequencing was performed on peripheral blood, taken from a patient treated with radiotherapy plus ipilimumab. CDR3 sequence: CASSSTSIWTGRTDTQYF. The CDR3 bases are TGTGCCAGCAGTTCTACTAGCATATGGACAGGTCGCACAGATACGCAGTATTTT.